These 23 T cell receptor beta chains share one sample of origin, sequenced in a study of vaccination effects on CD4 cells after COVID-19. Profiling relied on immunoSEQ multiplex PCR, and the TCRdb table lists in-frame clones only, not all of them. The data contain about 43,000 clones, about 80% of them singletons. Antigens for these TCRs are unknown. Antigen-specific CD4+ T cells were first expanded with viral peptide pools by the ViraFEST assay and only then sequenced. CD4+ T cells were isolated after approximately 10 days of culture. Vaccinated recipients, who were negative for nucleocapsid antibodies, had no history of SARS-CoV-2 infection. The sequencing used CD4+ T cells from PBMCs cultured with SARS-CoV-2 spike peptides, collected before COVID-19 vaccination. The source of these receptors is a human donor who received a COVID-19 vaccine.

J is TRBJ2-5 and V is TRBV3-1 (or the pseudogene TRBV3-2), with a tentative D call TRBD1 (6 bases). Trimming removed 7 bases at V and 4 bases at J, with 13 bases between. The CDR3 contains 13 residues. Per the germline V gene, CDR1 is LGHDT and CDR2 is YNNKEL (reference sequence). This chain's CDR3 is CASTRGWRETQYF. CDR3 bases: TGTGCCAGCACTAGGGGGTGGAGAGAGACCCAGTACTTC.

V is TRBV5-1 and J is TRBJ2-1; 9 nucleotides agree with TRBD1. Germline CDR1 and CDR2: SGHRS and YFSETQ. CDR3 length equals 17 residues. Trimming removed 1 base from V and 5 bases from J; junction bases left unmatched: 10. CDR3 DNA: TGCGCCAGCAGCTTGACAGGGGGCGGTATTGTGGACAATGAGCAGTTCTTC. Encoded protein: CASSLTGGGIVDNEQFF.

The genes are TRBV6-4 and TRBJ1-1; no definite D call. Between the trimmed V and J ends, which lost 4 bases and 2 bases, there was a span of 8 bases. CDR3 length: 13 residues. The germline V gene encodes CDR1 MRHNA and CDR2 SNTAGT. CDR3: CASSAQRNTEAFF. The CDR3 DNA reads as TGTGCCAGCAGTGCTCAAAGAAACACTGAAGCTTTCTTT.

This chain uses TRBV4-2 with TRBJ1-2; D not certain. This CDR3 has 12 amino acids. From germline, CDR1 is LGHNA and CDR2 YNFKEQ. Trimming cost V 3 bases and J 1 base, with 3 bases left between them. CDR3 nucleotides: TGTGCCAGCAGCCAGGGTAACTATGGCTACACCTTC. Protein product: CASSQGNYGYTF.

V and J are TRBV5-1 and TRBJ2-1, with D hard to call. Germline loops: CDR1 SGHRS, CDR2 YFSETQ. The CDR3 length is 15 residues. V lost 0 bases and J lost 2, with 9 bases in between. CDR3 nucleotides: TGCGCCAGCAGCTTGGGGTCAGGTCCCTACAATGAGCAGTTCTTC. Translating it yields CASSLGSGPYNEQFF.

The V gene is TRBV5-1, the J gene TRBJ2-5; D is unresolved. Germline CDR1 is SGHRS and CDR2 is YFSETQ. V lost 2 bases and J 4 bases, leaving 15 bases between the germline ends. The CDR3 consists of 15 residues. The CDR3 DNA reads TGCGCCAGCAGCTTCTTAGGGCAATTACGAGAGACCCAGTACTTC. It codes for CASSFLGQLRETQYF.

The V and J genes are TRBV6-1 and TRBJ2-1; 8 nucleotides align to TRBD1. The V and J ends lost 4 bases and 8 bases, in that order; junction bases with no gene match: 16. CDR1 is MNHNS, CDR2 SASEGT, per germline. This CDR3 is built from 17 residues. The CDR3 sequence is CASSVTPLGTGSDEQFF. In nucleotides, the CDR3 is TGTGCCAGCAGTGTCACCCCTTTAGGGACAGGATCCGATGAGCAGTTCTTC.

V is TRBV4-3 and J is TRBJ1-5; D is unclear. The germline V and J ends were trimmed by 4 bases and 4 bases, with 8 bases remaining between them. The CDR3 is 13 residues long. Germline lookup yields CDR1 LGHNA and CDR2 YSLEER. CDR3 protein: CASSREVNQPQHF. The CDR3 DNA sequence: TGCGCCAGCAGCCGAGAGGTAAATCAGCCCCAGCATTTT.

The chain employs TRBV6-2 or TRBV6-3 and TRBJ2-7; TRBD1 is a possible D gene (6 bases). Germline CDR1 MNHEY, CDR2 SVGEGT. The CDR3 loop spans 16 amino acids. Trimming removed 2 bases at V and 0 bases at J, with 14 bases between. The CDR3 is CASSYGTHSSSYEQYV. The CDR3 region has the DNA TGTGCCAGCAGTTACGGGACACATTCCTCCTCCTACGAGCAGTACGTC.

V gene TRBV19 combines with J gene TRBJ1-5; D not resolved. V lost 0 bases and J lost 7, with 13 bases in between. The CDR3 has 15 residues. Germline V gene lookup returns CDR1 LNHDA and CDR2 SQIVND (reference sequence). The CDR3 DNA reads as TGTGCCAGTAGTATAGATCGGTGGAGGAGCCAGCCCCAGCATTTT. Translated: CASSIDRWRSQPQHF.

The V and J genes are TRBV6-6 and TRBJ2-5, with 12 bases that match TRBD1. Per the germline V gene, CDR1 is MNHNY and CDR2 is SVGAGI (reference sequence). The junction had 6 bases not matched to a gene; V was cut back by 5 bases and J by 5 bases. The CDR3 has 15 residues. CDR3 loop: CASSGGTGGKETQYF. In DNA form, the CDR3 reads TGTGCCAGCAGTGGAGGGACAGGGGGCAAGGAGACCCAGTACTTC.

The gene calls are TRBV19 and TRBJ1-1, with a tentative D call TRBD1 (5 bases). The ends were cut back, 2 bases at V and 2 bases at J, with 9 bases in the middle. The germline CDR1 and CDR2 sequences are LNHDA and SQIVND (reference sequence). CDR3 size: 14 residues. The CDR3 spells CASSILRGNTEAFF. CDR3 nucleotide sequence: TGTGCCAGTAGTATATTGAGGGGAAACACTGAAGCTTTCTTT.

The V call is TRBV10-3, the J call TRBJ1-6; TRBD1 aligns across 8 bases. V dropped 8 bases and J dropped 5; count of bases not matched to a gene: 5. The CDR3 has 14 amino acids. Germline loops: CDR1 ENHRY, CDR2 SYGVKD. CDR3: CAIRAQGDNSPLHF. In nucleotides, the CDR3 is TGTGCCATCCGGGCACAGGGGGATAATTCACCCCTCCACTTT.

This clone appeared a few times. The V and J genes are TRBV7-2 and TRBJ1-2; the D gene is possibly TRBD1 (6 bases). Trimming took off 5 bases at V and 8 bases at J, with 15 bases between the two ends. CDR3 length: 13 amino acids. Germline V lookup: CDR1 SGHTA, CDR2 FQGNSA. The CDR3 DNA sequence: TGTGCCAGCAGCATTACAGGGCTTCGGGGCTACACCTTC. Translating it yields CASSITGLRGYTF.

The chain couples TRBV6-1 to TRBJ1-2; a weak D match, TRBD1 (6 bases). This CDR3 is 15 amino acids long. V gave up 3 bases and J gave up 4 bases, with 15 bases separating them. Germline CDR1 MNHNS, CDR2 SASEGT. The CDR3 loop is CASSDNSKGGYGYTF. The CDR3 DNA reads TGTGCCAGCAGTGACAACAGCAAAGGGGGCTATGGCTACACCTTC.

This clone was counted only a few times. The CDR3 here is CASRIWGGGNEKLFF. The CDR3 DNA reads as TGTGCCAGCAGAATTTGGGGGGGTGGTAATGAAAAACTGTTTTTT. The genes are TRBV6-5 and TRBJ1-4; D might be TRBD1 (5 bases). V was trimmed by 6 bases and J by 4 bases, leaving 15 bases between them. The CDR3 sequence is 15 residues long. Per the germline V gene, CDR1 is MNHEY and CDR2 is SVGAGI.

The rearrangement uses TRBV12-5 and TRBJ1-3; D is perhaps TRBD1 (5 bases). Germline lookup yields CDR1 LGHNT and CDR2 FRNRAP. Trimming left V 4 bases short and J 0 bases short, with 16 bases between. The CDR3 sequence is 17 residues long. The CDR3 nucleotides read TGTGCTAGTGGTTACCCCCCCGGGGGGAGCTCTGGAAACACCATATATTTT. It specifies CASGYPPGGSSGNTIYF. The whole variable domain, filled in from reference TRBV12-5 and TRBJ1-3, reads DARVTQTPRHKVTEMGQEVTMRCQPILGHNTVFWYRQTMMQGLELLAYFRNRAPLDDSGMPKDRFSAEMPDATLATLKIQPSEPRDSAVYFCASGYPPGGSSGNTIYFGEGSWLTVV.

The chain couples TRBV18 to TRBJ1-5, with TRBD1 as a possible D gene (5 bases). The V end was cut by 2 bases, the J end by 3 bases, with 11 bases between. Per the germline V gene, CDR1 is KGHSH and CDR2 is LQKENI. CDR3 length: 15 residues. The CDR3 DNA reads TGTGCCAGCTCACCAGCGGCCGGGACCAATCAGCCCCAGCATTTT. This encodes CASSPAAGTNQPQHF.

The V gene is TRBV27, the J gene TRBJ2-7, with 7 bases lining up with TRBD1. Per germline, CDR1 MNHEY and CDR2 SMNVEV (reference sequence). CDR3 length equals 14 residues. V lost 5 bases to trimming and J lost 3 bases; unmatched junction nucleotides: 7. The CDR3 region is CASSARQGVYEQYV. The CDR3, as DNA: TGTGCCAGCAGTGCGCGACAGGGAGTCTACGAGCAGTACGTC.

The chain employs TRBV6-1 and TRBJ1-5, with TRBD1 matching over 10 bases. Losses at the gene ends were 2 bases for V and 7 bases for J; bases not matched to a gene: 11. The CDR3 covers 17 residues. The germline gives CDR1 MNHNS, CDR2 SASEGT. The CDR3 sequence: CASSERRDRGFGQPQHF. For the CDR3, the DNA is TGTGCCAGCAGTGAACGTAGGGACAGGGGTTTCGGCCAGCCCCAGCATTTT.

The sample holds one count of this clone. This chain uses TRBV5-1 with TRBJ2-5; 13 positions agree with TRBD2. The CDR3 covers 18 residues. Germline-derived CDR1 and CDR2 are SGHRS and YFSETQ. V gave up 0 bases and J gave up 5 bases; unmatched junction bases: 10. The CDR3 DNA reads TGCGCCAGCAGCTTGGGAGTGACTAGCGGGGGGCAGGAGGAGACCCAGTACTTC. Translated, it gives CASSLGVTSGGQEETQYF.

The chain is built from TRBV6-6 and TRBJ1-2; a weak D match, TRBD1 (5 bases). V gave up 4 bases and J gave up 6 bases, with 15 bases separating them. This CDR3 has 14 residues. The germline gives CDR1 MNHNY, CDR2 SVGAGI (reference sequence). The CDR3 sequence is CASSSRYGGDGYTF. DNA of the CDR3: TGTGCCAGCAGTTCCCGCTACGGAGGGGATGGCTACACCTTC.

CDR3 residues: CASKGQLNYGYTF. CDR3 DNA: TGTGCCAGCAAGGGCCAGCTCAACTATGGCTACACCTTC. This chain uses TRBV2 with TRBJ1-2; D is unresolved. Germline CDR1 is SNHLY and CDR2 is FYNNEI. Deletions cut 7 bases from V and 2 bases from J, with 11 bases between. The CDR3 has 13 amino acids. Drawing the rest from reference TRBV2 and TRBJ1-2, the complete variable domain is EPEVTQTPSHQVTQMGQEVILRCVPISNHLYFYWYRQILGQKVEFLVSFYNNEISEKSEIFDDQFSVERPDGSNFTLKIRSTKLEDSAMYFCASKGQLNYGYTFGSGTRLTVV.